This T cell receptor (beta chain) appears in the sequencing data of a study of a mutant IDH1 vaccine in newly diagnosed glioma. Time point of the sample: week 5, during vaccination. Vaccinated patients received 300 ug of mutant IDH1 20-mer peptide per dose, with topical imiquimod. The CDR3 has 16 residues. Germline V gene data show CDR1 as SGHDN and CDR2 as FVKESK. V was cut by 1 base and J by 1 base, with 11 bases left in between. Assay: immunoSEQ multiplex PCR; the TCRdb copy retains only in-frame clones and omits some. This sample has around 50,000 clones; approximately 90% occur once, and the top ten carry approximately 4.2%. This clone has just one count. Its specificity is not known.

V and J are TRBV14 and TRBJ2-4; a possible D gene is TRBD1 (5 bases). The specimen was PBMCs, collected from a glioma patient whose treatment included an IDH1 peptide vaccine. The source of this sequence is a woman between 35 and 50 years old with glioma. CDR3 sequence reads: CASSQGYPGAKNIQYF. The CDR3 coding sequence is TGTGCCAGCAGCCAAGGTTACCCAGGGGCCAAAAACATTCAGTACTTC.